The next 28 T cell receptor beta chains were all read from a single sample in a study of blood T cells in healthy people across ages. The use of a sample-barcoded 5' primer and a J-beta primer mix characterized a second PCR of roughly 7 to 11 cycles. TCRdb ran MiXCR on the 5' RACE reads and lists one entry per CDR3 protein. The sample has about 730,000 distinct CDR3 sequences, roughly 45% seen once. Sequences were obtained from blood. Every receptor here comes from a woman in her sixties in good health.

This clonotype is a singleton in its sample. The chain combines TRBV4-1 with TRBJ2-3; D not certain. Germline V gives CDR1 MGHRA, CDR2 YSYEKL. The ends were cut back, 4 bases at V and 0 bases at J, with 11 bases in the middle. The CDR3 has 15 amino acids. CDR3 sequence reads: CASSPQDASTDTQYF. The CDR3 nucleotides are TGCGCCAGCAGCCCCCAGGATGCTAGCACAGATACGCAGTATTTT.

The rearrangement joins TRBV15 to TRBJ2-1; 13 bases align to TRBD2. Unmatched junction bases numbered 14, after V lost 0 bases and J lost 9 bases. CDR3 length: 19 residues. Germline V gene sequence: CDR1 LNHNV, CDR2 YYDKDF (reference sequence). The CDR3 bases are TGTGCCACCAGCAGAGATCGGGGGACTAGCGGGATTTTAGTGGGTGAGCAGTTCTTC. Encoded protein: CATSRDRGTSGILVGEQFF.

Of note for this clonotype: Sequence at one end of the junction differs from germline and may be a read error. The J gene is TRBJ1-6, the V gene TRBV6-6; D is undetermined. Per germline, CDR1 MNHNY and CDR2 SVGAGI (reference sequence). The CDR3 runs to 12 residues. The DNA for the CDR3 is TGTACCAGCAGTTACCAGGATTCACCCCTCCACTTT. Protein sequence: CTSSYQDSPLHF.

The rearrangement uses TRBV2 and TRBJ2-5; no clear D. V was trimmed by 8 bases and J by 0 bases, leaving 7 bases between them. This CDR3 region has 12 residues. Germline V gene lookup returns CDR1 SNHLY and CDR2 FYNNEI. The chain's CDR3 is CASFGYQETQYF. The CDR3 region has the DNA TGTGCCAGCTTTGGTTACCAAGAGACCCAGTACTTC.

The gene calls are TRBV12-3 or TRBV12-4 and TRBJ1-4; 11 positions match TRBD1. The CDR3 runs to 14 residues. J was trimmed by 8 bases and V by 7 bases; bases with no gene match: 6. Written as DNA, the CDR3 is TGTGCCAGCATGGACAGGGGGCTGACGGAAAAACTGTTTTTT. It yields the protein CASMDRGLTEKLFF.

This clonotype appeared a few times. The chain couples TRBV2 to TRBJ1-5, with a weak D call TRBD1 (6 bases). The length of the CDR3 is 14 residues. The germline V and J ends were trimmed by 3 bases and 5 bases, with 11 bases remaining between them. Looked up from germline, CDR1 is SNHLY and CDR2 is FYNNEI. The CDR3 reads CASSDDRFDQPQHF. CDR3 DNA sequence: TGTGCCAGCAGTGACGACAGGTTTGATCAGCCCCAGCATTTT.

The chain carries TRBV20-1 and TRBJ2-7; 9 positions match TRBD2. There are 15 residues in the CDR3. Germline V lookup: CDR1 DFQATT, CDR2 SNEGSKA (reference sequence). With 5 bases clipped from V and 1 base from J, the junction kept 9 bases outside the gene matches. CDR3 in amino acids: CSAGETSGWSYEQYF. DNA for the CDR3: TGCAGTGCTGGGGAAACTAGCGGGTGGTCCTACGAGCAGTACTTC.

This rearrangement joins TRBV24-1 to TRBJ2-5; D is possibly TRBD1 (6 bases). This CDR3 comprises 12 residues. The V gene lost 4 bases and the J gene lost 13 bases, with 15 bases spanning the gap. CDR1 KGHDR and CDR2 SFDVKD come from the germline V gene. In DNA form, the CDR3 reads TGTGCCACCAGTGACAAGACAGGCAGGGGGTACTTC. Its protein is CATSDKTGRGYF.

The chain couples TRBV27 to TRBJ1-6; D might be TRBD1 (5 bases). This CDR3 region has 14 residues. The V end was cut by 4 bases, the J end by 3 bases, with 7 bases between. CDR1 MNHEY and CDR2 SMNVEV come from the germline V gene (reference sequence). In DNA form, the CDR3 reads TGTGCCAGCAGTTGGGGACGCTATAATTCACCCCTCCACTTT. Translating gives CASSWGRYNSPLHF.

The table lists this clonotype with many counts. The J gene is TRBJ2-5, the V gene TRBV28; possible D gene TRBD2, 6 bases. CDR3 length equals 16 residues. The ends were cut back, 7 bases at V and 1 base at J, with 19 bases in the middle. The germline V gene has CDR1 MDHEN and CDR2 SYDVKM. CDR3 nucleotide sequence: TGTGCCAGCAATTCACCGGGAGCCAACGTCCAAGAGACCCAGTACTTC. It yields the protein CASNSPGANVQETQYF.

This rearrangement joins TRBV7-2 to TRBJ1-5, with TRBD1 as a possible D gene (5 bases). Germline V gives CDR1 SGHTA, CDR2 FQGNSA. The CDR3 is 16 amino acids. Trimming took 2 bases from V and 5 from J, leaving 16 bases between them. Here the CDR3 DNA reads TGTGCCAGCAGCTTAATGGGGTCGACAGCATATCAGCCCCAGCATTTT. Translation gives CASSLMGSTAYQPQHF.

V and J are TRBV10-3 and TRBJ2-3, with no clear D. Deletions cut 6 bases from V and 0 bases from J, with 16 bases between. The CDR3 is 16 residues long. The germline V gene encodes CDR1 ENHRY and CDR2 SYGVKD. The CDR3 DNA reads TGTGCCATCAGCGAGAACTTGGGCAGTAGCACAGATACGCAGTATTTT. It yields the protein CAISENLGSSTDTQYF.

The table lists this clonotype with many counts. As DNA, the CDR3 is TGTGCCAGCAGACTCGGGGGGGACGAGCAGTACTTC. This sequence encodes CASRLGGDEQYF. The chain has TRBV12-3 or TRBV12-4 and TRBJ2-7; 8 positions match TRBD2. The CDR3 sequence is 12 residues long. V shed 6 bases, J shed 5 bases, and the junction held 3 bases outside the gene matches.

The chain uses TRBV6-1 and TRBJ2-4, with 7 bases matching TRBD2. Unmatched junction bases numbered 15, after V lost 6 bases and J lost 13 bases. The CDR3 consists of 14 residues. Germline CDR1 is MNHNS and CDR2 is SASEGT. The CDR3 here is CASRWEGTGREQYF. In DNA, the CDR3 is TGTGCCAGCAGGTGGGAGGGGACCGGTAGGGAGCAGTACTTC.

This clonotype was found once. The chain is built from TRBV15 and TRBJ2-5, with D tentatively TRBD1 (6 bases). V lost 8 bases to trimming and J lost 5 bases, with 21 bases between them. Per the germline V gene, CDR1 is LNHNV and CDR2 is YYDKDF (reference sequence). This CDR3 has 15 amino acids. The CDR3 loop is CATAINRAGAETQYF. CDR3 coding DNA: TGTGCCACCGCTATTAACAGGGCCGGAGCGGAGACCCAGTACTTC.

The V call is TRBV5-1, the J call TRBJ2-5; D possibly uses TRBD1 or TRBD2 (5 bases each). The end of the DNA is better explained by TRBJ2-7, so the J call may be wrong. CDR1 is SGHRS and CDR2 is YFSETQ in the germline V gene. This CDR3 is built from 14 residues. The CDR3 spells CASSLASTGGEQYF. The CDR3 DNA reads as TGCGCCAGCAGCTTGGCTTCTACTGGGGGCGAGCAGTACTTC.

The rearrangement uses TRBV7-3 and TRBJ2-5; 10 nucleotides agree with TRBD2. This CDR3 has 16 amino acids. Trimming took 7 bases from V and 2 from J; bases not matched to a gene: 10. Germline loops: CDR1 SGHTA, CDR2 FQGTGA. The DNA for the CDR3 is TGTGCCAGCACCCCGGGAGAGCGGGGGGGACAAGAGACCCAGTACTTC. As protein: CASTPGERGGQETQYF.

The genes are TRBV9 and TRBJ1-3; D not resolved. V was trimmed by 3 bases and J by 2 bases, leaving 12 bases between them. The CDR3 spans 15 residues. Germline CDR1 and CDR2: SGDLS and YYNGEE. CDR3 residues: CASSAGSGAGNTIYF. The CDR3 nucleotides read TGTGCCAGCAGCGCGGGTTCAGGAGCTGGAAACACCATATATTTT.

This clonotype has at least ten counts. The CDR3 here is CSCSDGSYEQYF. CDR3 DNA sequence: TGCAGCTGCAGTGACGGCTCCTACGAGCAGTACTTC. The rearrangement links TRBV29-1 to TRBJ2-7; D remains unclear. This CDR3 region has 12 residues. Trimming removed 8 bases from V and 0 bases from J, with 11 bases in between. Looked up from germline, CDR1 is SQVTM and CDR2 is ANQGSEA.

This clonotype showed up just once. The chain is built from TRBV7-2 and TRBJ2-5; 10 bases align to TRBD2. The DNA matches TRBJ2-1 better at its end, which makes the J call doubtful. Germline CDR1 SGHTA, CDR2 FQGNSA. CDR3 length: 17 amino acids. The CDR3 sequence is CASSLLVAGGHQETQFF. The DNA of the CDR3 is TGTGCCAGCAGCTTACTAGTAGCGGGGGGCCACCAAGAGACCCAGTTCTTC.

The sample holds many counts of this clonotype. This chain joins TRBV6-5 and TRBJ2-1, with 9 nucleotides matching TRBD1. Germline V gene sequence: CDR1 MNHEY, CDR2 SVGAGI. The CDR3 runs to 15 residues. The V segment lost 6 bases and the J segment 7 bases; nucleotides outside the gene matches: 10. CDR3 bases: TGTGCCAGCAGCAGAGCCACAGGGGGCGCGAATGAGCAGTTCTTC. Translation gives CASSRATGGANEQFF.

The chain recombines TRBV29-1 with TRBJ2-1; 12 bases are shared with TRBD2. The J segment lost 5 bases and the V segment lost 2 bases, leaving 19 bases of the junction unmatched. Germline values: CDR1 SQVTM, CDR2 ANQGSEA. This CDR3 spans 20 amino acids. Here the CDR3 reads CSVESRGLWLAGGPDNEQFF. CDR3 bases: TGCAGCGTTGAATCCCGTGGTTTGTGGCTAGCGGGAGGGCCGGACAATGAGCAGTTCTTC.

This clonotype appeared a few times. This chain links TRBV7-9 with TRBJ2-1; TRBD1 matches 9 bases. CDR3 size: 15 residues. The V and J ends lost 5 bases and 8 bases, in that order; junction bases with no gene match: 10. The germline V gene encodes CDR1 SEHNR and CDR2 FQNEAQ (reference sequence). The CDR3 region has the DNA TGTGCCAGCAGCCCAGGTGTAGGACAGGGGTATGAGCAGTTCTTC. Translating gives CASSPGVGQGYEQFF.

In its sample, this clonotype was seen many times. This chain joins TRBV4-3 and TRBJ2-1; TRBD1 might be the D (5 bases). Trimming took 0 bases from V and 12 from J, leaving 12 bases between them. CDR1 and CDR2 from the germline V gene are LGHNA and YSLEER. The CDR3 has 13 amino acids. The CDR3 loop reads CASSQDTLQGQFF. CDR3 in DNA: TGCGCCAGCAGCCAAGACACCCTTCAGGGGCAGTTCTTC.

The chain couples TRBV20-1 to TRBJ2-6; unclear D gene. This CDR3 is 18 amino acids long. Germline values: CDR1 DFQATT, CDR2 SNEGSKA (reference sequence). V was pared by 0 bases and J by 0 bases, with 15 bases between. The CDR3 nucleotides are TGCAGTGCTAGAGATCATTTAAGAGGACGCTCTGGGGCCAACGTCCTGACTTTC. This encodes CSARDHLRGRSGANVLTF.

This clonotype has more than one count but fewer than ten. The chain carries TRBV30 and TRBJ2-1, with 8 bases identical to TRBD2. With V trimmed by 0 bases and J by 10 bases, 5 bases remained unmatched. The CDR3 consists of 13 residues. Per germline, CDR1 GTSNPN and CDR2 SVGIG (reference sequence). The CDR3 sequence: CAWSVGAGAEQFF. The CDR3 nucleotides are TGTGCCTGGAGTGTCGGAGCGGGGGCCGAGCAGTTCTTC.

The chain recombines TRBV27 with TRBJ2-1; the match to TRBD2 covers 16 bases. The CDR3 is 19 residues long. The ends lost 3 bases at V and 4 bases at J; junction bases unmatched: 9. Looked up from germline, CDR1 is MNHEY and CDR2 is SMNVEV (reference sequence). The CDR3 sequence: CASSFGTSGRGGTYNEQFF. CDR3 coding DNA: TGTGCCAGCAGTTTTGGGACTAGCGGGAGGGGGGGGACTTACAATGAGCAGTTCTTC.

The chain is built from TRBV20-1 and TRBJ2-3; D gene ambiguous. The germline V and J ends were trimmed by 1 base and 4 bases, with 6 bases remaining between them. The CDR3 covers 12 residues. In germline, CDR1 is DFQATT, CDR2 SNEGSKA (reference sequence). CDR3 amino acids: CSARVPSDTQYF. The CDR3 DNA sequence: TGCAGTGCTAGAGTGCCTTCAGATACGCAGTATTTT.